A single sample is the source of the 3 T cell receptor beta chains below, sequenced in a study of PD-L1 blockade in urothelial cancer. Using immunoSEQ multiplex PCR, the repertoire was profiled, and TCRdb retains in-frame clones only, with some absent. The table records 55,000 to 75,000 clones, over 75% of them present only once. The time point: pretreatment peripheral blood. The input for sequencing was PBMCs, taken around atezolizumab (anti-PD-L1) treatment. These receptors were obtained from a man between 65 and 85 years old with urothelial cancer.

The rearrangement joins TRBV9 to TRBJ2-2; D may be TRBD2 (6 bases). The V gene lost 0 bases and the J gene lost 1 base, with 7 bases spanning the gap. The CDR3 is 15 amino acids. CDR1 SGDLS and CDR2 YYNGEE come from the germline V gene. CDR3 DNA sequence: TGTGCCAGCAGCGTAGAGGGAGGGAACACCGGGGAGCTGTTTTTT. The encoded protein is CASSVEGGNTGELFF.

The sample holds a few counts of this clone. The CDR3 DNA reads as TGTGCCAGCAGTATTGGACAGGGAGAGACCCAGTACTTC. Translated: CASSIGQGETQYF. The J gene is TRBJ2-5, the V gene TRBV6-5, with 8 positions matching TRBD1. The junction had 3 bases not matched to a gene; V was cut back by 5 bases and J by 4 bases. This CDR3 has 13 residues. Germline CDR1 is MNHEY and CDR2 is SVGAGI.

The V gene is TRBV9, the J gene TRBJ2-5; D may be TRBD1 (6 bases). V lost 0 bases, J lost 2 bases, and 11 bases lay in between. Per the germline V gene, CDR1 is SGDLS and CDR2 is YYNGEE. This CDR3 contains 15 residues. The CDR3 region is CASSVGTVFQETQYF. CDR3 nucleotides: TGTGCCAGCAGCGTAGGGACAGTTTTTCAAGAGACCCAGTACTTC.